A single sample is the source of the 15 T cell receptor beta chains below, sequenced in a study of PD-1 blockade in mismatch repair-deficient tumors (dated by TCRdb to about 2017). Antigen specificity for these receptors is unknown. This specimen's time point label, interpreted: identical approximately eleven-day culture without peptide (control). The receptor library was made with the immunoSEQ multiplex PCR assay. Entries here come from immuneACCESS through TCRdb and include only in-frame sequences with V and J called. Some clones fail to appear in such tables; in the studies checked, an unresolved V gene covers under half of the shortfall, and the cause of the remainder is unknown. In all, the sample holds over 13,000 clones, and just over 85% of those were seen once. About 10% of the sample comes from the top ten. Specimen: cells cultured in vitro, collected from a patient treated with pembrolizumab. The receptor set was obtained from an adult with mismatch repair-deficient cancer.

This chain uses TRBV7-3 with TRBJ2-3, with D unclear. Per germline, CDR1 SGHTA and CDR2 FQGTGA. This CDR3 is built from 15 residues. The V end lost 5 bases, the J end lost 5 bases, and 17 bases lay between the germline ends. The CDR3 bases are TGTGCCAGCAGCCCTACAATTGCGGATATAGATACGCAGTATTTT. It codes for CASSPTIADIDTQYF.

V is TRBV5-4 and J is TRBJ2-2, with 8 positions matching TRBD2. The CDR3 is 15 amino acids. Trimming took 1 base from V and 6 from J; bases not matched to a gene: 5. From germline, CDR1 is SGHNT and CDR2 YYREEE (reference sequence). This CDR3 is CASSLIERESGELFF. DNA of the CDR3: TGTGCCAGCAGCTTGATCGAGCGGGAGTCCGGGGAGCTGTTTTTT.

This chain joins TRBV9 and TRBJ2-1, with 9 bases that match TRBD2. This CDR3 is 17 amino acids long. CDR1 and CDR2 from the germline V gene are SGDLS and YYNGEE. V was clipped by 4 bases and J by 0 bases; unmatched bases: 8. The chain's CDR3 is CASSPSGSGSSYNEQFF. The CDR3 DNA sequence: TGTGCCAGCAGCCCATCGGGTAGCGGGAGCTCCTACAATGAGCAGTTCTTC.

V gene TRBV5-5 combines with J gene TRBJ2-5; D uncertain. The CDR3 consists of 11 residues. Between the trimmed V and J ends, which lost 1 base and 5 bases, there was a span of 3 bases. Germline-derived CDR1 and CDR2 are SGHKS and YYEKEE (reference sequence). This chain's CDR3 is CASSLLETQYF. For the CDR3, the DNA is TGTGCCAGCAGCTTGCTCGAGACCCAGTACTTC.

J is TRBJ2-1 and V is TRBV28; 12 bases are shared with TRBD1. The ends lost 2 bases at V and 10 bases at J; junction bases unmatched: 9. Germline V gene sequence: CDR1 MDHEN, CDR2 SYDVKM. CDR3 length: 16 residues. The CDR3 DNA follows: TGTGCCAGCAGTTTAAGGGACAGGGGGCCTTTTCAGGAGCAGTTCTTC. This translates into CASSLRDRGPFQEQFF.

The count of this clone is one. The gene calls are TRBV7-3 and TRBJ2-1; D uncertain. Trimming left V 3 bases short and J 7 bases short, with 10 bases between. Germline CDR1 reads SGHTA; CDR2 reads FQGTGA. The CDR3 has 13 residues. In DNA form, the CDR3 reads TGTGCCAGCAGCTTGCGTGTGCGGAATGAGCAGTTCTTC. Translation gives CASSLRVRNEQFF. The complete variable domain, with remaining parts taken from reference TRBV7-3 and TRBJ2-1, reads GAGVSQTPSNKVTEKGKYVELRCDPISGHTALYWYRQSLGQGPEFLIYFQGTGAADDSGLPNDRFFAVRPEGSVSTLKIQRTERGDSAVYLCASSLRVRNEQFFGPGTRLTVL.

This clone showed up just a few times. The rearrangement joins TRBV27 to TRBJ1-1, with 7 bases matching TRBD1. The V gene end was trimmed by 7 bases and the J gene end by 1 base; junction bases not matched to a gene: 9. Germline values: CDR1 MNHEY, CDR2 SMNVEV (reference sequence). This CDR3 is built from 15 residues. CDR3 loop: CASTRGAGANTEAFF. For the CDR3, the DNA is TGTGCCAGCACCAGGGGGGCGGGTGCGAACACTGAAGCTTTCTTT.

V and J are TRBV5-6 and TRBJ1-6; D might be TRBD1 (6 bases). The CDR3 runs 14 residues. CDR1 and CDR2 (germline): SGHDT, YYEEEE. V dropped 2 bases and J dropped 6 bases, with 9 bases sitting between them. The CDR3 nucleotides are TGTGCCAGCAGCTTTGGACAGTCTAATTCACCCCTCCACTTT. Its translation is CASSFGQSNSPLHF.

The chain is built from TRBV2 and TRBJ2-1; 12 bases line up with TRBD2. The trim removed 8 bases at V and 4 bases at J, leaving 15 bases unmatched. There are 18 residues in the CDR3. Germline CDR1 SNHLY, CDR2 FYNNEI. As DNA, the CDR3 is TGTGCCAGCTGGGGGACTAGCGGGCTAGCCGATGAGTACAATGAGCAGTTCTTC. This sequence encodes CASWGTSGLADEYNEQFF.

V usage is TRBV29-1 and J usage is TRBJ2-3; 8 bases are shared with TRBD2. Germline values: CDR1 SQVTM, CDR2 ANQGSEA. Trimming cost V 7 bases and J 4 bases; bases outside gene matches: 10. This CDR3 is built from 14 residues. The CDR3 nucleotides are TGCAGCGCACCTCGGGAGGGGAGGGCAGATACGCAGTATTTT. This encodes CSAPREGRADTQYF.

The chain employs TRBV6-1 and TRBJ2-5, with D unclear. Germline lookup yields CDR1 MNHNS and CDR2 SASEGT. The V gene lost 1 base and the J gene lost 1 base, with 10 bases spanning the gap. The CDR3 consists of 15 residues. The CDR3 sequence: CASSEGVAVQETQYF. The CDR3 coding sequence is TGTGCCAGCAGTGAAGGGGTAGCAGTCCAAGAGACCCAGTACTTC.

This clone was picked up a small number of times. The rearrangement links TRBV29-1 to TRBJ1-6; D may be TRBD1 (6 bases). Germline CDR1 reads SQVTM; CDR2 reads ANQGSEA. The CDR3 totals 13 residues. The germline V and J ends were trimmed by 4 bases and 7 bases, with 11 bases remaining between them. Here the CDR3 reads CSVGQALNSPLHF. DNA for the CDR3: TGCAGCGTTGGACAGGCTCTCAATTCACCCCTCCACTTT.

The chain carries TRBV2 and TRBJ1-3; D perhaps matches TRBD1 (5 bases). From germline, CDR1 is SNHLY and CDR2 FYNNEI. V lost 6 bases to trimming and J lost 3 bases, with 15 bases between them. The length of the CDR3 is 15 residues. The CDR3 coding sequence is TGTGCCAGCAGGGCCTTCGGGGGTAGTGGAAACACCATATATTTT. Its protein is CASRAFGGSGNTIYF.

V is TRBV6-1 and J is TRBJ2-1, with 12 bases fitting TRBD2. The CDR3 extends over 16 amino acids. CDR1 is MNHNS and CDR2 is SASEGT in the germline V gene. With 3 bases clipped from V and 9 bases from J, the junction kept 9 bases outside the gene matches. CDR3 amino acids: CASSDTLAGGPREQFF. Here the CDR3 DNA reads TGTGCCAGCAGTGATACTCTAGCGGGAGGGCCCCGTGAGCAGTTCTTC.

V is TRBV18 and J is TRBJ2-3; D is possibly TRBD1 or TRBD2 (5 bases each). This CDR3 spans 14 amino acids. The germline V gene encodes CDR1 KGHSH and CDR2 LQKENI. The ends were cut back, 3 bases at V and 5 bases at J, with 12 bases in the middle. Here the CDR3 DNA reads TGTGCCAGCTCACCGCAGGGAGCTGGAGATACGCAGTATTTT. Translated: CASSPQGAGDTQYF.